One and the same sample provided the 20 T cell receptor beta chains below, sequenced in a study of blood T cells in healthy people across ages. Sample-barcoded 5' priming and a J-beta primer mix drove a second PCR of roughly 6 to 12 cycles. TCRdb redid the calling of the 5' RACE reads with MiXCR, one entry per CDR3 protein. The repertoire holds around 1,000,000 distinct CDR3 sequences, about 23% seen once, with approximately 0.71% in the top ten. This sample also belongs to another study, concerning T cells of mothers and their children.

The sequenced sample was blood. These receptors all stem from a girl aged 2-10 years in good health.

The V and J genes are TRBV7-2 and TRBJ2-3, with no clear D. The CDR3 spans 17 residues. V was trimmed by 2 bases and J by 0 bases, leaving 15 bases between them. Germline CDR1 SGHTA, CDR2 FQGNSA. The CDR3 protein is CASSLSVARTSTDTQYF. The CDR3 DNA is TGTGCCAGCAGCTTATCTGTGGCCAGAACTAGCACAGATACGCAGTATTTT. The full variable domain, completed using reference TRBV7-2 and TRBJ2-3, is GAGVSQSPSNKVTEKGKDVELRCDPISGHTALYWYRQSLGQGLEFLIYFQGNSAPDKSGLPSDRFSAERTGGSVSTLTIQRTQQEDSAVYLCASSLSVARTSTDTQYFGPGTRLTVL.

This clonotype was counted a few times. The CDR3 nucleotides are TGTGCCAGCAGCTTAAGTAGTGCGGGGGGCGCAGGACATGGCTACACCTTC. It translates to CASSLSSAGGAGHGYTF. V and J are TRBV7-9 and TRBJ1-2, with TRBD1 as a possible D gene (6 bases). From germline, CDR1 is SEHNR and CDR2 FQNEAQ (reference sequence). This CDR3 comprises 17 residues. Trimming pared 2 bases from V and 6 bases from J, leaving 22 bases between.

This clonotype was detected only a few times. V usage is TRBV7-2 and J usage is TRBJ2-7; the match to TRBD2 covers 7 bases. Trimming took 3 bases from V and 0 from J; bases not matched to a gene: 8. Germline V gene lookup returns CDR1 SGHTA and CDR2 FQGNSA. This CDR3 region has 16 residues. CDR3 DNA sequence: TGTGCCAGCAGCTTCCCCGGGAGGTCAGCCTCCTACGAGCAGTACTTC. Its protein product is CASSFPGRSASYEQYF.

V gene TRBV7-8 combines with J gene TRBJ2-5; possible D gene TRBD2, 5 bases. The assigned J gene may be wrong: the sequence end matches TRBJ2-1 better. The CDR3 runs 13 residues. Germline CDR1 and CDR2: SGHVS and FQNEAQ. The DNA of the CDR3 is TGTGCCAGCAGCTTCCTAGCATACAATGAGCAGTTCTTC. It yields the protein CASSFLAYNEQFF.

This chain links TRBV28 with TRBJ2-5; weak D call: TRBD2 (6 bases). This CDR3 spans 16 amino acids. CDR1 is MDHEN and CDR2 is SYDVKM in the germline V gene. V lost 1 base to trimming and J lost 3 bases, with 15 bases between them. The CDR3 nucleotides are TGTGCCAGCAGTTTATTTAGTTGGGCTAGCGAAGAGACCCAGTACTTC. Its protein is CASSLFSWASEETQYF.

A few counts support this clonotype. The rearrangement uses TRBV6-4 and TRBJ1-5, with 9 bases identical to TRBD1. Germline V gene lookup returns CDR1 MRHNA and CDR2 SNTAGT. V lost 9 bases and J lost 3; bases outside the gene matches: 9. The CDR3 contains 15 residues. The CDR3 sequence is CASTRDRDINQPQHF. In nucleotides, the CDR3 is TGTGCCAGTACCCGGGACAGGGATATCAATCAGCCCCAGCATTTT.

This clonotype turned up a few times. V is TRBV6-5 and J is TRBJ2-2; 13 bases fit TRBD2. Trimming took 4 bases from V and 7 from J; bases not matched to a gene: 12. Looked up from germline, CDR1 is MNHEY and CDR2 is SVGAGI. This CDR3 is built from 18 residues. CDR3 residues: CASSLRLAGGFTDGELFF. As DNA, the CDR3 is TGTGCCAGCAGTTTGAGACTAGCGGGGGGTTTCACGGACGGGGAGCTGTTTTTT.

The chain employs TRBV5-4 and TRBJ2-5; D is tentatively TRBD1 or TRBD2 (6 bases each). Trimming pared 9 bases from V and 2 bases from J, leaving 17 bases between. The CDR3 is made up of 14 amino acids. Germline CDR1 reads SGHNT; CDR2 reads YYREEE (reference sequence). Written as DNA, the CDR3 is TGTGCCACCGGTCGGGGGCAAAGACAAGAGACCCAGTACTTC. Translation: CATGRGQRQETQYF.

This clonotype came up a few times. One junction end does not reproduce the germline sequence, and a read error may be involved. The chain recombines TRBV7-7 with TRBJ2-1; 11 bases line up with TRBD1. The germline V gene has CDR1 SSHAT and CDR2 FNYEAQ (reference sequence). There are 16 residues in the CDR3. CDR3 loop: CASSLADRGLNNEQFF. CDR3 nucleotide sequence: TGTGCTAGCAGCTTAGCGGACAGGGGGCTCAACAATGAGCAGTTCTTC.

The chain uses TRBV6-5 and TRBJ1-4, with D possibly matching TRBD1 (5 bases). Between the trimmed V and J ends, which lost 4 bases and 5 bases, there was a span of 14 bases. The V gene's germline CDR1 is MNHEY and CDR2 SVGAGI. This CDR3 has 15 residues. The CDR3, as DNA: TGTGCCAGCAGTTTAAACTCCGGGGGGAATGAAAAACTGTTTTTT. Translating it yields CASSLNSGGNEKLFF.

The CDR3: CASSYTLGASGAYNEQFF. The CDR3 nucleotides read TGCGCCAGCAGCTATACCCTCGGGGCTAGCGGAGCCTACAATGAGCAGTTCTTC. The genes are TRBV5-1 and TRBJ2-1; 7 nucleotides align to TRBD2. The V gene's germline CDR1 is SGHRS and CDR2 YFSETQ. V lost 3 bases and J lost 2; bases outside the gene matches: 14. The CDR3 runs 18 residues.

There are a few counts of this clonotype. The V call is TRBV7-9, the J call TRBJ2-1; D remains unclear. Germline CDR1 and CDR2: SEHNR and FQNEAQ (reference sequence). The CDR3 consists of 11 residues. V was trimmed by 8 bases and J by 9 bases, leaving 11 bases between them. The CDR3 spells CASQPTVEQFF. CDR3 DNA sequence: TGTGCCAGCCAACCAACGGTTGAGCAGTTCTTC.

The V and J genes are TRBV10-3 and TRBJ2-4; no clear D. This CDR3 contains 16 residues. CDR1 ENHRY and CDR2 SYGVKD come from the germline V gene. Trimming removed 3 bases at V and 0 bases at J, with 12 bases between. CDR3 in amino acids: CAISDERTLAKNIQYF. CDR3 bases: TGTGCCATCAGTGACGAACGGACCCTAGCCAAAAACATTCAGTACTTC.

The gene calls are TRBV6-5 and TRBJ1-2, with 11 bases matching TRBD1. The J segment lost 5 bases and the V segment lost 2 bases, leaving 4 bases of the junction unmatched. Per germline, CDR1 MNHEY and CDR2 SVGAGI. This CDR3 is built from 15 residues. CDR3 loop: CASSYDGQGAYGYTF. The DNA of the CDR3 is TGTGCCAGCAGTTACGACGGACAGGGGGCGTATGGCTACACCTTC.

In its sample, this clonotype was seen a few times. V gene TRBV4-1 combines with J gene TRBJ2-5; TRBD2 agrees at 8 bases. Germline CDR1 reads MGHRA; CDR2 reads YSYEKL. The CDR3 sequence is 13 residues long. The V segment lost 0 bases and the J segment 8 bases; nucleotides outside the gene matches: 2. The CDR3 loop reads CASSQDSGVTQYF. CDR3 DNA: TGCGCCAGCAGCCAAGATAGCGGGGTCACCCAGTACTTC.

The chain recombines TRBV18 with TRBJ2-7; possibly TRBD1 for D (5 bases). The length of the CDR3 is 14 residues. V was shortened by 0 bases and J by 0 bases, with 6 bases between the two germline ends. In germline, CDR1 is KGHSH, CDR2 LQKENI. CDR3 region: CASSPPTVSYEQYF. The CDR3 bases are TGTGCCAGCTCACCACCGACAGTCTCCTACGAGCAGTACTTC.

This clonotype occurred a few times. This chain uses TRBV13 with TRBJ2-7, with D possibly being TRBD2 (5 bases). Trimming left V 5 bases short and J 6 bases short, with 11 bases between. This CDR3 spans 12 amino acids. Per the germline V gene, CDR1 is PRHDT and CDR2 is FYEKMQ (reference sequence). CDR3 in DNA: TGTGCCAGCAGCAAAGGAGGAGGCGAGCAGTACTTC. Protein sequence: CASSKGGGEQYF.

This clonotype was detected only a few times. The V and J genes are TRBV4-1 and TRBJ1-1; no clear D gene. CDR3 length: 15 amino acids. Germline V CDR1 and CDR2: MGHRA, YSYEKL. Trimming left V 3 bases short and J 0 bases short, with 11 bases between. The CDR3 protein is CASSQKIRVNTEAFF. CDR3 sequence (DNA): TGCGCCAGCAGCCAGAAGATCCGGGTGAACACTGAAGCTTTCTTT.

A remark on this clonotype: Mismatch with germline at one junction end may stem from a read error. The rearrangement links TRBV15 to TRBJ1-1, with D possibly being TRBD1 (5 bases). The germline CDR1 and CDR2 sequences are LNHNV and YYDKDF (reference sequence). This CDR3 is 12 amino acids long. CDR3 residues: CAPSRGAGEAFF. The CDR3, as DNA: TGTGCCCCCAGCAGAGGGGCGGGGGAAGCTTTCTTT.

This clonotype was seen a handful of times. The V call is TRBV6-1, the J call TRBJ2-7; D uncertain. Trimming removed 7 bases at V and 0 bases at J, with 4 bases between. From germline, CDR1 is MNHNS and CDR2 SASEGT. The CDR3 is 11 amino acids. The CDR3 DNA sequence: TGTGCCAGCAAGATCTCCTACGAGCAGTACTTC. Its translation: CASKISYEQYF.